This is a list of T cell receptor beta chains from one sample in a study of cytomegalovirus exposure and HLA in healthy donors. TCRdb's table, derived via immunoSEQ multiplex PCR, lists solely in-frame clones and lacks some. Here the sample spans 200,000 to 250,000 clones, more than 75% being singletons. Sequencing was performed on PBMCs. The receptors here all came from a woman aged 18-29 years in good health and CMV-seropositive. CDR3s include the opening cysteine and the closing phenylalanine or tryptophan. The D gene is left open where the match is weak. Not every row has a clone size; where given, it reads once, few, many or a size class.

clone size: .
D gene: .
V gene: TRBV9
J gene: TRBJ2-5
CDR3 protein: CASSVEQAEDETQYF
CDR3 DNA: TGTGCCAGCAGCGTAGAACAAGCGGAGGATGAGACCCAGTACTTC

clone size: .
D gene: TRBD1
V gene: TRBV30
J gene: TRBJ1-4
CDR3 protein: CAWNTLTGVGVNEKLFF
CDR3 DNA: TGTGCCTGGAACACCCTTACAGGGGTGGGGGTTAATGAAAAACTGTTTTTT

clone size: .
D gene: .
V gene: TRBV7-2
J gene: TRBJ1-1
CDR3 protein: CASSLAFRVETEAFF
CDR3 DNA: TGTGCCAGCAGCTTAGCATTCAGGGTTGAAACTGAAGCTTTCTTT

clone size: .
D gene: .
V gene: TRBV6-1
J gene: TRBJ1-1
CDR3 protein: CASSESWQVTEAFF
CDR3 DNA: TGTGCCAGCAGTGAGTCTTGGCAAGTCACTGAAGCTTTCTTT

clone size: once
D gene: .
V gene: TRBV27
J gene: TRBJ1-3
CDR3 protein: CASWGGPGSSGNTIYF
CDR3 DNA: TGTGCCAGCTGGGGGGGACCGGGCAGCTCTGGAAACACCATATATTTT

clone size: .
D gene: TRBD2
V gene: TRBV9
J gene: TRBJ2-3
CDR3 protein: CASSVLGGTSTDTQYF
CDR3 DNA: TGTGCCAGCAGCGTCCTGGGGGGGACTAGCACAGATACGCAGTATTTT

clone size: .
D gene: TRBD2
V gene: TRBV7-2
J gene: TRBJ2-4
CDR3 protein: CASSLAPAGVENIQYF
CDR3 DNA: TGTGCCAGCAGCTTAGCGCCAGCGGGAGTTGAGAACATTCAGTACTTC

clone size: .
D gene: TRBD1
V gene: TRBV9
J gene: TRBJ1-2
CDR3 protein: CASSPHAPGQGGGYTF
CDR3 DNA: TGTGCCAGCAGCCCACATGCCCCGGGACAGGGGGGTGGCTACACCTTC

clone size: .
D gene: TRBD2
V gene: TRBV9
J gene: TRBJ2-1
CDR3 protein: CASTAAGDLSYEQFF
CDR3 DNA: TGTGCCAGCACCGCGGCGGGAGATTTAAGTTATGAGCAGTTCTTC

clone size: .
D gene: TRBD1
V gene: TRBV27
J gene: TRBJ1-1
CDR3 protein: CASSLAGTALMNTEAFF
CDR3 DNA: TGTGCCAGCAGTTTGGCCGGGACAGCCCTAATGAACACTGAAGCTTTCTTT

clone size: .
D gene: .
V gene: TRBV21-1
J gene: TRBJ2-7
CDR3 protein: CASSKVYRGRNSEQYF
CDR3 DNA: TGTGCCAGCAGCAAAGTATACAGGGGGCGGAATAGCGAGCAGTACTTC

clone size: .
D gene: .
V gene: TRBV30
J gene: TRBJ1-1
CDR3 protein: CACRGGRGTEAFF
CDR3 DNA: TGTGCCTGTCGGGGGGGGAGAGGGACTGAAGCTTTCTTT

clone size: few
D gene: TRBD2
V gene: TRBV6-5
J gene: TRBJ2-7
CDR3 protein: CASSYGLAGAYEQYF
CDR3 DNA: TGTGCCAGCAGTTACGGACTAGCGGGGGCCTACGAGCAGTACTTC

clone size: .
D gene: .
V gene: TRBV30
J gene: TRBJ1-2
CDR3 protein: CAWGRGGYTF
CDR3 DNA: TGTGCCTGGGGGAGGGGTGGCTACACCTTC

clone size: .
D gene: TRBD1
V gene: TRBV9
J gene: TRBJ2-1
CDR3 protein: CASSALGQYRREQFF
CDR3 DNA: TGTGCCAGCAGCGCTTTGGGACAGTATAGACGGGAGCAGTTCTTC

clone size: .
D gene: .
V gene: TRBV11-2
J gene: TRBJ2-1
CDR3 protein: CASSLGGVSYNEQFF
CDR3 DNA: TGTGCCAGCAGCTTAGGAGGTGTATCCTACAATGAGCAGTTCTTC

clone size: few
D gene: .
V gene: TRBV7-2
J gene: TRBJ2-1
CDR3 protein: CASSLEGRGASNEQFF
CDR3 DNA: TGTGCCAGCAGCTTAGAGGGCAGGGGTGCGTCCAATGAGCAGTTCTTC

clone size: once
D gene: TRBD2
V gene: TRBV30
J gene: TRBJ2-5
CDR3 protein: CAWSIAGGPEETQYF
CDR3 DNA: TGTGCCTGGAGTATTGCGGGAGGTCCCGAAGAGACCCAGTACTTC

clone size: .
D gene: TRBD2
V gene: TRBV30
J gene: TRBJ2-1
CDR3 protein: CAWRGTSGMGTRQFF
CDR3 DNA: TGTGCCTGGAGGGGGACTAGCGGGATGGGAACCCGTCAGTTCTTC

clone size: .
D gene: .
V gene: TRBV5-1
J gene: TRBJ2-7
CDR3 protein: CASSSSRGSEQYF
CDR3 DNA: TGCGCCAGCAGCTCCAGCAGGGGAAGCGAGCAGTACTTC

clone size: .
D gene: TRBD2
V gene: TRBV7-7
J gene: TRBJ2-3
CDR3 protein: CASSLGLADGDTQYF
CDR3 DNA: TGTGCCAGCAGCTTAGGGCTAGCGGACGGTGATACGCAGTATTTT

clone size: .
D gene: .
V gene: TRBV5-1
J gene: TRBJ2-3
CDR3 protein: CASSLAARGTDTQYF
CDR3 DNA: TGCGCCAGCAGCTTGGCCGCCAGGGGTACAGATACGCAGTATTTT

clone size: .
D gene: .
V gene: TRBV27
J gene: TRBJ1-2
CDR3 protein: CASSSWGQDYGYTF
CDR3 DNA: TGTGCCAGCTCTAGTTGGGGGCAGGACTATGGCTACACCTTC

clone size: .
D gene: TRBD1
V gene: TRBV27
J gene: TRBJ1-4
CDR3 protein: CASSRLDRVSNEKLFF
CDR3 DNA: TGTGCCAGCAGCCGACTCGACAGGGTGTCTAATGAAAAACTGTTTTTT

clone size: few
D gene: .
V gene: TRBV7-9
J gene: TRBJ1-1
CDR3 protein: CASSLGREGAFF
CDR3 DNA: TGTGCCAGCAGCTTAGGCAGGGAAGGAGCTTTCTTT